This T cell receptor (beta chain) was documented in a study of T cell responses to AZD1222 COVID-19 vaccine. TCRdb's copy holds only in-frame clones and misses some; the assay was immunoSEQ multiplex PCR. The profile shows 170,000 or so clones, approximately 90% of them singletons. CDR1 and CDR2 (germline): SGHDT, YYEEEE. This CDR3 spans 14 amino acids. The V and J ends lost 4 bases and 2 bases, in that order; junction bases with no gene match: 5. This specimen was peripheral blood, taken on day 0 of AZD1222 vaccination. The sequence derives from an adult in good health. The chain couples TRBV5-6 to TRBJ1-1, with 7 bases identical to TRBD1. This CDR3 is CASSLTGDNTEAFF. In nucleotides, the CDR3 is TGTGCCAGCAGCCTCACAGGGGATAACACTGAAGCTTTCTTT.